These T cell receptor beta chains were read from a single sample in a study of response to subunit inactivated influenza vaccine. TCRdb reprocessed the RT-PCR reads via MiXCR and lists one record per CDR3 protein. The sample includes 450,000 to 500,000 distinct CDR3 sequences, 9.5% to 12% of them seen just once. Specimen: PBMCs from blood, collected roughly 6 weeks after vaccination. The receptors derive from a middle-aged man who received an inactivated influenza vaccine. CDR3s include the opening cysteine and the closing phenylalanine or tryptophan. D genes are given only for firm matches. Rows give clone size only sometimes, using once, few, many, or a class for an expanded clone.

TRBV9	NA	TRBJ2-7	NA	CASSPDLAALYEQYF	TGTGCCAGCAGCCCAGATCTCGCGGCGCTCTACGAGCAGTACTTC
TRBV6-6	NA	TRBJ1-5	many	CASRPQGGQPQHF	TGTGCCAGCAGACCCCAGGGCGGTCAGCCCCAGCATTTT
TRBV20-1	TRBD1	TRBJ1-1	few	CSAPGTGKNTEAFF	TGCAGTGCTCCGGGGACAGGGAAGAACACTGAAGCTTTCTTT
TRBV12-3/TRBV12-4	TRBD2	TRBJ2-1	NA	CASSLVPGAGAYNEQFF	TGTGCCAGCAGTTTAGTCCCTGGGGCGGGAGCCTACAATGAGCAGTTCTTC
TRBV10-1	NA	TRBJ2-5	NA	CASSEYSQKETQYF	TGCGCCAGCAGTGAGTACAGTCAGAAAGAGACCCAGTACTTC
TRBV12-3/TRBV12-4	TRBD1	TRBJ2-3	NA	CASRTGQGTDTQYF	TGTGCCAGCAGGACGGGACAGGGTACAGATACGCAGTATTTT
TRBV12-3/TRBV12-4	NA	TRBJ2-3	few	CASSKGPLERDTQYF	TGTGCCAGCAGCAAAGGACCCTTGGAAAGAGATACGCAGTATTTT
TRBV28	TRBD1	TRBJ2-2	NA	CASRYPTGGVGGELFF	TGTGCCAGCCGCTACCCGACAGGGGGGGTTGGCGGGGAGCTGTTTTTT
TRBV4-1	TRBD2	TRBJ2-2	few	CASSQESGGPNTGELFF	TGCGCCAGCAGCCAAGAGTCGGGGGGGCCAAACACCGGGGAGCTGTTTTTT
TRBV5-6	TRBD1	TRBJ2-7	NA	CASSSRDRGSDEQYF	TGTGCCAGCAGCTCCCGGGACAGGGGCTCGGACGAGCAGTACTTC
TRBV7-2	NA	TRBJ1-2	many	CASSSGLYGYTF	TGTGCCAGCAGCTCAGGACTCTATGGCTACACCTTC
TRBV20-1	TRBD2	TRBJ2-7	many	CSAMRELGNEQYF	TGCAGTGCTATGCGGGAGCTGGGTAACGAGCAGTACTTC
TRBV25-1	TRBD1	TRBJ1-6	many	CASSGWDRENSPLHF	TGTGCCAGCAGTGGGTGGGACAGGGAGAATTCACCCCTCCACTTT
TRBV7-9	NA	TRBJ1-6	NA	CASSLNRDNSPLHF	TGTGCCAGCAGCTTAAACAGAGATAATTCACCCCTCCACTTT
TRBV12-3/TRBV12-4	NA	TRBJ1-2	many	CASGKGLPIYGYTF	TGTGCCAGCGGGAAGGGACTTCCGATCTATGGCTACACCTTC
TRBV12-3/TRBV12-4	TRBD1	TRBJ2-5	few	CASSPGQGSPTTQYF	TGTGCCAGCAGCCCTGGACAGGGGTCCCCTACTACCCAGTACTTC
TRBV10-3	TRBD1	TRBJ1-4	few	CAISARQGGKLFF	TGTGCCATCAGTGCGAGACAGGGGGGAAAACTGTTTTTT
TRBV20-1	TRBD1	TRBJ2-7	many	CSARPTGQALYEQYF	TGCAGTGCTAGACCAACGGGACAGGCGCTCTACGAGCAGTACTTC
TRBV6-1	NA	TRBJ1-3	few	CATKGPRRDGNTIYF	TGTGCCACCAAGGGTCCCCGCAGGGACGGAAACACCATATATTTT
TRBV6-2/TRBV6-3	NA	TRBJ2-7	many	CASSHLYPGEQYF	TGTGCCAGCAGCCACCTCTATCCAGGCGAGCAGTACTTC
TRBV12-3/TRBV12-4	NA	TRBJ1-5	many	CASSFGEARQPQHF	TGTGCCAGCAGTTTTGGGGAGGCTCGTCAGCCCCAGCATTTT
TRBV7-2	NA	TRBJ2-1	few	CASSPQGIGEQFF	TGTGCCAGCAGCCCCCAAGGGATTGGAGAGCAGTTCTTC
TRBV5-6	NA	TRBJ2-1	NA	CASSFRARGNEQFF	TGTGCCAGCAGCTTTAGGGCCCGGGGCAATGAGCAGTTCTTC
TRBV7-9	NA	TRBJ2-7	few	CASSLGAGLYEQYF	TGTGCCAGCAGCTTAGGGGCCGGACTCTACGAGCAGTACTTC
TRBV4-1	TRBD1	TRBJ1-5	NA	CASSPGQGFQPQHF	TGCGCCAGCAGCCCCGGACAGGGGTTTCAGCCCCAGCATTTT
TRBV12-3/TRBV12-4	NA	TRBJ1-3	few	CASTLGDSEGNTIYF	TGTGCCAGCACCCTCGGCGACAGCGAAGGAAACACCATATATTTT
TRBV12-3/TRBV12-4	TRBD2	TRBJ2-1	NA	CASSRTLAGVYNEQFF	TGTGCCAGCAGCCGGACCCTAGCGGGAGTATACAATGAGCAGTTCTTC
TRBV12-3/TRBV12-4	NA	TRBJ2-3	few	CASSLGSTQYF	TGTGCCAGCAGCTTGGGGTCAACGCAGTATTTT
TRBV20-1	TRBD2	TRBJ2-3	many	CSAMPPGLAVADTQYF	TGCAGTGCTATGCCCCCGGGGCTAGCGGTGGCAGATACGCAGTATTTT
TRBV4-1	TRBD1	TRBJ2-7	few	CASSLPGTGGTYEQYF	TGCGCCAGCAGCCTCCCGGGGACAGGGGGAACCTACGAGCAGTACTTC
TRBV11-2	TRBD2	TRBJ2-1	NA	CASSLTSGRVYEQFF	TGTGCCAGCAGCTTAACTAGCGGGAGGGTATATGAGCAGTTCTTC
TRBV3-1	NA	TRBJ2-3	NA	CASSHRGSQDTQYF	TGTGCCAGCAGCCACCGAGGTAGCCAAGATACGCAGTATTTT
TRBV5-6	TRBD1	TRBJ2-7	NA	CASSLSGQKYEQYF	TGTGCCAGCAGCTTGTCGGGACAGAAATACGAGCAGTACTTC
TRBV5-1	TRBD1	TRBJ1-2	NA	CASSLAGTGKDGYTF	TGCGCCAGCAGCTTGGCCGGGACAGGGAAGGATGGCTACACCTTC
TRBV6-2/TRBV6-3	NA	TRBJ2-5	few	CASSYPDTQETQYF	TGTGCCAGCAGTTACCCGGACACCCAAGAGACCCAGTACTTC
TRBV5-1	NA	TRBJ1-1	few	CASSSLPKNTEAFF	TGCGCCAGCAGCTCCCTTCCAAAGAACACTGAAGCTTTCTTT
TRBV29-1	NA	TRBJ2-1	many	CSVEFPIGVKNEQFF	TGCAGCGTTGAATTCCCCATTGGGGTGAAGAATGAGCAGTTCTTC
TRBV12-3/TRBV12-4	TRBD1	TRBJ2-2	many	CASSFPGQGTGELFF	TGTGCCAGCAGTTTCCCGGGACAGGGCACCGGGGAGCTGTTTTTT
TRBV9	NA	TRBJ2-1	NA	CASSVAGGNYNEQFF	TGTGCCAGCAGCGTAGCCGGGGGCAACTACAATGAGCAGTTCTTC
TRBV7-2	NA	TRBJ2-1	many	CASSLYKFNEQFF	TGTGCCAGCAGCTTATACAAATTCAATGAGCAGTTCTTC
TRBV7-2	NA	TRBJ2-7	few	CASSTGPTSSYEQYF	TGTGCCAGCAGCACTGGACCTACCAGCTCCTACGAGCAGTACTTC
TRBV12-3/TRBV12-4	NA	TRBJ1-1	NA	CASSPGTSLLGTEAFF	TGTGCCAGCAGCCCAGGGACATCGCTCCTGGGCACTGAAGCTTTCTTT
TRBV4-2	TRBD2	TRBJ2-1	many	CASSQDLAGSYNEQFF	TGTGCCAGCAGCCAGGATCTAGCGGGCTCCTACAATGAGCAGTTCTTC
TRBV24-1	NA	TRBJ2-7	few	CATSDSGTRSSYEQYF	TGTGCCACCAGTGATTCCGGGACAAGGAGCTCCTACGAGCAGTACTTC
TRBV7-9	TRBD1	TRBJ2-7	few	CASSLWDRESTYQQYF	TGTGCCAGCAGCTTATGGGACAGGGAGTCTACGTACCAGCAGTACTTC